This TCR beta chain was profiled in a study of shared clonotypes between healthy human individuals. Findings and limits, study-wide: A few donors showed sharing of approximately 5% of naive CD4 clonotypes.

Trimming removed 6 bases from V and 8 bases from J, with 16 bases in between. Germline V CDR1 and CDR2: MNHNY, SVGAGI (reference sequence). The CDR3 loop spans 13 amino acids. Comments on this clone: Its antigen is currently unknown.

Sequencing was performed with immunoSEQ multiplex PCR; in TCRdb, only in-frame clones are kept and a portion is missing. Found here are more than 2,000,000 clones, about 92% of them singletons; the top ten hold approximately 0.4%. The origin of this receptor is a man aged 18 to 29 in good health. Some clones in this sample may be carry-over from other donors' samples. Sequencing was carried out using naive CD4+ T cells from PBMCs. Documented subset: CD45RA+ positively selected. The chain is built from TRBV6-6 and TRBJ1-2; D unclear. The DNA of the CDR3 is TGTGCCAGCAGCTTAACGGGAGCGGGGGGCTACACCTTC. As protein: CASSLTGAGGYTF.